This is a list of T cell receptor beta chains from one sample in a study of blood T cell repertoires in COVID-19. Sequenced by immunoSEQ multiplex PCR; TCRdb stores in-frame clones only, minus some. In the table there are approximately 260,000 clones, 75% to 90% of which are singletons. Sequencing was performed on PBMCs or T cells enriched from blood (not recorded which). Every receptor here comes from a woman aged 40 to 50 with acute COVID-19. The CDR3 runs from the conserved cysteine through the conserved F or W. The order of the fields is clone size, CDR3 length, D gene, V gene, J gene, CDR3 DNA, CDR3 protein. A D gene is named only where the DNA matches it firmly. Clone size is shown for a subset of rows, as once, few, many or a class of expanded clone.

abundance: NA; len: 15; d_gene: NA; v_gene: TRBV2; j_gene: TRBJ1-1; CDR3nt: TGTGCCAGCAGCATTGGGGGGGTGTTCGAGACTGAAGCTTTCTTT; CDR3aa: CASSIGGVFETEAFF
abundance: NA; len: 16; d_gene: NA; v_gene: TRBV4-2; j_gene: TRBJ1-2; CDR3nt: TGTGCCAGCAGCCAAGAGGGCAGTAGCGGCTTGAAGGGCTACACCTTC; CDR3aa: CASSQEGSSGLKGYTF
abundance: many; len: 14; d_gene: NA; v_gene: TRBV5-5; j_gene: TRBJ2-1; CDR3nt: TGTGCCAGCAGCTTGGCCGCGGGGTACAATGAGCAGTTCTTC; CDR3aa: CASSLAAGYNEQFF
abundance: NA; len: 15; d_gene: NA; v_gene: TRBV11-2; j_gene: TRBJ2-3; CDR3nt: TGTGCCAGCAGCTCCGGTGCGCCCGGCACAGATACGCAGTATTTT; CDR3aa: CASSSGAPGTDTQYF
abundance: NA; len: 18; d_gene: TRBD1; v_gene: TRBV11-3; j_gene: TRBJ2-1; CDR3nt: TGTGCCAGCAGCTCCCAGGACAGGGGTAAAACCTACTACAATGAGCAGTTCTTC; CDR3aa: CASSSQDRGKTYYNEQFF
abundance: NA; len: 15; d_gene: TRBD1; v_gene: TRBV5-1; j_gene: TRBJ2-7; CDR3nt: TGCGCCAGCAGCATTACAGGGGCTCTAACCTACGAGCAGTACTTC; CDR3aa: CASSITGALTYEQYF
abundance: once; len: 16; d_gene: TRBD2; v_gene: TRBV5-4; j_gene: TRBJ2-1; CDR3nt: TGTGCCAGCAGCTTGGAAGGAGCGGGAGGGCCGAATGAGCAGTTCTTC; CDR3aa: CASSLEGAGGPNEQFF
abundance: NA; len: 16; d_gene: TRBD2; v_gene: TRBV9; j_gene: TRBJ2-2; CDR3nt: TGTGCCAGCAGCCCCACCAGACTAGCCGGGACCGGGGAGCTGTTTTTT; CDR3aa: CASSPTRLAGTGELFF
abundance: NA; len: 16; d_gene: TRBD2; v_gene: TRBV14; j_gene: TRBJ2-1; CDR3nt: TGTGCCAGCAGCCAACCCGGGACTAGCGGTGGCAATGAGCAGTTCTTC; CDR3aa: CASSQPGTSGGNEQFF
abundance: NA; len: 15; d_gene: TRBD1; v_gene: TRBV18; j_gene: TRBJ1-4; CDR3nt: TGTGCCAGCTCAGCACCGGGACAGGGGAATGAAAAACTGTTTTTT; CDR3aa: CASSAPGQGNEKLFF
abundance: NA; len: 15; d_gene: TRBD1; v_gene: TRBV9; j_gene: TRBJ2-2; CDR3nt: TGTGCCAGCAGCGTATCGGACAGGGTATCCGGGGAGCTGTTTTTT; CDR3aa: CASSVSDRVSGELFF
abundance: once; len: 16; d_gene: NA; v_gene: TRBV24-1; j_gene: TRBJ1-6; CDR3nt: TGTGCCACCACCCACCACGACAGCTCCTATAATTCACCCCTCCACTTT; CDR3aa: CATTHHDSSYNSPLHF
abundance: NA; len: 17; d_gene: NA; v_gene: TRBV7-4; j_gene: TRBJ2-2; CDR3nt: TGTGCCAGCAGCCACTTCCAGACTAAGGTAAACACCGGGGAGCTGTTTTTT; CDR3aa: CASSHFQTKVNTGELFF
abundance: NA; len: 15; d_gene: NA; v_gene: TRBV2; j_gene: TRBJ2-6; CDR3nt: TGTGCCAGCAGCACACAGTACTCTGGGGCCAACGTCCTGACTTTC; CDR3aa: CASSTQYSGANVLTF
abundance: NA; len: 14; d_gene: NA; v_gene: TRBV5-1; j_gene: TRBJ2-7; CDR3nt: TGCGCCAGCACCTTAGGCGGTGGCTCCTACGAGCAGTACTTC; CDR3aa: CASTLGGGSYEQYF
abundance: once; len: 19; d_gene: TRBD1; v_gene: TRBV19; j_gene: TRBJ1-3; CDR3nt: TGTGCCAGTAGTTTCCGGGACAGCCAAAGAGGATACTCTGGAAACACCATATATTTT; CDR3aa: CASSFRDSQRGYSGNTIYF
abundance: few; len: 17; d_gene: TRBD2; v_gene: TRBV4-1; j_gene: TRBJ2-2; CDR3nt: TGCGCCAGCAGCCAACATGCGGGAGGGCTGGGCACCGGGGAGCTGTTTTTT; CDR3aa: CASSQHAGGLGTGELFF
abundance: NA; len: 17; d_gene: TRBD2; v_gene: TRBV5-1; j_gene: TRBJ2-1; CDR3nt: TGCGCCAGCAGCTTGGTGCAGCTAGCGGGAGTTTGGAATGAGCAGTTCTTC; CDR3aa: CASSLVQLAGVWNEQFF
abundance: NA; len: 15; d_gene: NA; v_gene: TRBV6-1; j_gene: TRBJ1-1; CDR3nt: TGTGCCAGCAGTGAAGCTGGGGGGGGGAACACTGAAGCTTTCTTT; CDR3aa: CASSEAGGGNTEAFF
abundance: NA; len: 15; d_gene: TRBD1; v_gene: TRBV5-6; j_gene: TRBJ2-7; CDR3nt: TGTGCCAGCAGCTTGAGTGGGACAGGGGCCTACGAGCAGTACTTC; CDR3aa: CASSLSGTGAYEQYF
abundance: NA; len: 14; d_gene: TRBD1; v_gene: TRBV10-3; j_gene: TRBJ1-3; CDR3nt: TGTGCCATCAGGGACAGGAGCTCTGGAAACACCATATATTTT; CDR3aa: CAIRDRSSGNTIYF
abundance: NA; len: 16; d_gene: NA; v_gene: TRBV10-3; j_gene: TRBJ2-3; CDR3nt: TGTGCCATCAGTCCACGAACAGGGAGTAGCACAGATACGCAGTATTTT; CDR3aa: CAISPRTGSSTDTQYF
abundance: once; len: 14; d_gene: TRBD2; v_gene: TRBV7-2; j_gene: TRBJ2-1; CDR3nt: TGTGCCAGCAGAAAGGCGGGAGGGCTTGGGGAGCAGTTCTTC; CDR3aa: CASRKAGGLGEQFF
abundance: NA; len: 13; d_gene: NA; v_gene: TRBV9; j_gene: TRBJ2-5; CDR3nt: TGTGCCAGCAGCCCTCTAGCCGAAGAGACCCAGTACTTC; CDR3aa: CASSPLAEETQYF
abundance: NA; len: 13; d_gene: NA; v_gene: TRBV10-3; j_gene: TRBJ1-2; CDR3nt: TGTGCCATCACTGACGAGACTAACTATGGCTACACCTTC; CDR3aa: CAITDETNYGYTF
abundance: NA; len: 16; d_gene: TRBD1; v_gene: TRBV7-9; j_gene: TRBJ1-5; CDR3nt: TGTGCCAGCAGCTCCGGGGACAGGGCTAACAATCAGCCCCAGCATTTT; CDR3aa: CASSSGDRANNQPQHF
abundance: NA; len: 16; d_gene: TRBD1; v_gene: TRBV6-1; j_gene: TRBJ1-2; CDR3nt: TGTGCCAGCAGTGAATTCAGGGGGGTCGTCGACTACGGCTACACCTTC; CDR3aa: CASSEFRGVVDYGYTF
abundance: NA; len: 19; d_gene: TRBD1; v_gene: TRBV27; j_gene: TRBJ1-6; CDR3nt: TGTGCCAGCAGAAAGCAAGGACAGGCTACGAGCTCCTATAATTCACCCCTCCACTTT; CDR3aa: CASRKQGQATSSYNSPLHF
abundance: NA; len: 17; d_gene: NA; v_gene: TRBV5-1; j_gene: TRBJ2-3; CDR3nt: TGCGCCAGCAGGCGGAGCAGTGACGACTTAAGCACAGATACGCAGTATTTT; CDR3aa: CASRRSSDDLSTDTQYF
abundance: NA; len: 15; d_gene: NA; v_gene: TRBV10-3; j_gene: TRBJ1-5; CDR3nt: TGTGCCATCAGCGCTACAGGGTCGAGCAATCAGCCCCAGCATTTT; CDR3aa: CAISATGSSNQPQHF
abundance: once; len: 13; d_gene: TRBD1; v_gene: TRBV11-3; j_gene: TRBJ2-5; CDR3nt: TGTGCCAGCAGACGAGGGACAGGAGAGACCCAGTACTTC; CDR3aa: CASRRGTGETQYF
abundance: NA; len: 14; d_gene: TRBD2; v_gene: TRBV20-1; j_gene: TRBJ2-5; CDR3nt: TGCAGTGCTAGTTTACTAGACGGGGGGGAGACCCAGTACTTC; CDR3aa: CSASLLDGGETQYF
abundance: NA; len: 15; d_gene: NA; v_gene: TRBV5-1; j_gene: TRBJ1-2; CDR3nt: TGCGCCAGCAGCCAATCCTCGGGACACGTCTATGGCTACACCTTC; CDR3aa: CASSQSSGHVYGYTF
abundance: NA; len: 13; d_gene: NA; v_gene: TRBV6-5; j_gene: TRBJ2-1; CDR3nt: TGTGCCAGTCATTTCGGGGACTACAATGAGCAGTTCTTC; CDR3aa: CASHFGDYNEQFF
abundance: once; len: 14; d_gene: TRBD2; v_gene: TRBV10-2; j_gene: TRBJ2-1; CDR3nt: TGCGCCAGCAGCCCCGGGGACTACAGCAATGAGCAGTTCTTC; CDR3aa: CASSPGDYSNEQFF
abundance: NA; len: 12; d_gene: NA; v_gene: TRBV10-2; j_gene: TRBJ2-1; CDR3nt: TGCGCCAGCAGTGAGGTTAGCAATGAGCAGTTCTTC; CDR3aa: CASSEVSNEQFF
abundance: NA; len: 13; d_gene: NA; v_gene: TRBV2; j_gene: TRBJ2-5; CDR3nt: TGTGCCAGCAGTGCCGGACAGCTCGAGACCCAGTACTTC; CDR3aa: CASSAGQLETQYF
abundance: NA; len: 15; d_gene: TRBD1; v_gene: TRBV6-5; j_gene: TRBJ1-4; CDR3nt: TGTGCCAGCAGCCTGACAGGGGCCGGTAATGAAAAACTGTTTTTT; CDR3aa: CASSLTGAGNEKLFF
abundance: NA; len: 15; d_gene: NA; v_gene: TRBV2; j_gene: TRBJ2-3; CDR3nt: TGTGCCAGCAAGAACCGCAGGGGCTACACAGATACGCAGTATTTT; CDR3aa: CASKNRRGYTDTQYF
abundance: NA; len: 15; d_gene: NA; v_gene: TRBV11-1; j_gene: TRBJ2-4; CDR3nt: TGTGCCAGCAGCTTAGGAAGGGGACTGATAAACATTCAGTACTTC; CDR3aa: CASSLGRGLINIQYF
abundance: NA; len: 13; d_gene: TRBD2; v_gene: TRBV30; j_gene: TRBJ2-1; CDR3nt: TGTGCCTGGGCAGCGGGAGTGGGCGATGAGCAGTTCTTC; CDR3aa: CAWAAGVGDEQFF
abundance: NA; len: 11; d_gene: NA; v_gene: TRBV7-8; j_gene: TRBJ2-7; CDR3nt: TGTGCCAGCAGCGCTAGTGGAGAGCAGTACTTC; CDR3aa: CASSASGEQYF
abundance: NA; len: 17; d_gene: TRBD2; v_gene: TRBV14; j_gene: TRBJ2-1; CDR3nt: TGTGCCAGCAGCCAAGGGACTAGCGGGAGTTCTAGGCATGAGCAGTTCTTC; CDR3aa: CASSQGTSGSSRHEQFF
abundance: few; len: 13; d_gene: NA; v_gene: TRBV4-1; j_gene: TRBJ1-1; CDR3nt: TGCGCCAGCAAATTGCAGGGTGGGACTGAAGCTTTCTTT; CDR3aa: CASKLQGGTEAFF
abundance: NA; len: 15; d_gene: NA; v_gene: TRBV19; j_gene: TRBJ2-2; CDR3nt: TGTGCCAGTAGTATGGGTTTAGCGGTCACCGGGGAGCTGTTTTTT; CDR3aa: CASSMGLAVTGELFF
abundance: NA; len: 15; d_gene: TRBD2; v_gene: TRBV27; j_gene: TRBJ2-3; CDR3nt: TGTGCCAGCAGTTCGGGGACTAGCGGCACAGATACGCAGTATTTT; CDR3aa: CASSSGTSGTDTQYF
abundance: once; len: 14; d_gene: NA; v_gene: TRBV5-1; j_gene: TRBJ2-3; CDR3nt: TGCGCCAGCAGCTTGAGAATATCTGGAGGTACGCAGTATTTT; CDR3aa: CASSLRISGGTQYF
abundance: NA; len: 18; d_gene: TRBD2; v_gene: TRBV15; j_gene: TRBJ2-2; CDR3nt: TGTGCCACCAGCGCCGCACCGGGACTAGCGGAAAACACCGGGGAGCTGTTTTTT; CDR3aa: CATSAAPGLAENTGELFF
abundance: NA; len: 15; d_gene: TRBD1; v_gene: TRBV19; j_gene: TRBJ1-4; CDR3nt: TGTGCCAGTAGTACCAGGACAGGGGTTGATGAAAAACTGTTTTTT; CDR3aa: CASSTRTGVDEKLFF
abundance: NA; len: 15; d_gene: NA; v_gene: TRBV11-3; j_gene: TRBJ2-4; CDR3nt: TGTGCCAGCAGCCTGAGGGAGAGAGCCAAAAACATTCAGTACTTC; CDR3aa: CASSLRERAKNIQYF
abundance: NA; len: 16; d_gene: NA; v_gene: TRBV3-1/TRBV3-2; j_gene: TRBJ2-2; CDR3nt: TGTGCCAGCAGCCAAGTACGGACAGACAACACCGGGGAGCTGTTTTTT; CDR3aa: CASSQVRTDNTGELFF
abundance: NA; len: 13; d_gene: TRBD1; v_gene: TRBV5-4; j_gene: TRBJ2-7; CDR3nt: TGTGCCAGCAGCTACGACAGGGGTCGGGAGCAGTACTTC; CDR3aa: CASSYDRGREQYF